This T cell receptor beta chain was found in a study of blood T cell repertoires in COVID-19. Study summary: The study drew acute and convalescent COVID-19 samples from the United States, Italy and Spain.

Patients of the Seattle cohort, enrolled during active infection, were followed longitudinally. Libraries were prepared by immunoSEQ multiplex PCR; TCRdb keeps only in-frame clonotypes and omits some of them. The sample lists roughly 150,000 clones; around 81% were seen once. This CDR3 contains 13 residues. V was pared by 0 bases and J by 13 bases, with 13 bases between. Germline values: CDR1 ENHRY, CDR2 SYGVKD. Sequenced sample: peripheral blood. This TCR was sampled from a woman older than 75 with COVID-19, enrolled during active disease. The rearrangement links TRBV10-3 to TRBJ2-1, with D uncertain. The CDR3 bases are TGTGCCATCAGTGAGTCAGGAGATGGCGGACAGTTCTTC. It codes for CAISESGDGGQFF.